This T cell receptor beta chain was retrieved from a study of T cell changes during pregnancy in multiple sclerosis. Data came from immunoSEQ multiplex PCR; TCRdb stores just in-frame clones and leaves some out. The sample holds 95,000 to 100,000 clones, roughly 94% seen once. The CDR3 spans 14 residues. CDR1 is SGHTA, CDR2 FQGTGA, per germline. Trimming took off 1 base at V and 5 bases at J, with 11 bases between the two ends. The sequencing here drew on peripheral blood, taken after pregnancy. J is TRBJ2-5 and V is TRBV7-3, with D possibly matching TRBD2 (6 bases). The clonotype comes from a female donor in good health, enrolled as a control in a pregnancy study. CDR3 in amino acids: CASSLIAGRETQYF. For the CDR3, the DNA is TGTGCCAGCAGCTTAATTGCGGGGAGGGAGACCCAGTACTTC.